This T cell receptor beta chain was profiled in a study of tissue T cells after allogeneic stem cell transplantation. Study-wide points: Alloreactivity or antigen specificity of tissue TCRs was not determined; some clones might be host cells. Few T cell clones were shared across patients, but motif clusters showed tissue-specific shared signatures. Anatomically similar tissues had similar TCR repertoires within each patient.

The time point: mouse harvest day 14 after allogeneic transplant. Mouse grafts combined 10^7 T-cell-depleted bone marrow cells with 10^6 splenic CD5+ T cells. Germline assignment: CDR1 SNHLY and CDR2 FYNGKV (reference sequence). This CDR3 region has 15 residues. V dropped 0 bases and J dropped 3; count of bases not matched to a gene: 0. TCRdb keeps only in-frame clones here, not all; method: immunoSEQ multiplex PCR. The repertoire holds under 8,500 clones, with less than 45% as singletons. This clone was observed a few times. The antigen remains unidentified. Gene names are mouse gene names. The read terminates 1 residue ahead of where the CDR3 ends, so the germline J gene completes it.

The sequence derives from a female BALB/c mouse given C57BL/6 T cells with graft-versus-host disease after an allogeneic hematopoietic cell transplant. Sequencing was performed on skin. The chain has TRBV3 and TRBJ2-7, with TRBD2 matching over 12 bases. The CDR3 reads CASSLAGLGGYEQYF. The CDR3 DNA, read in part, is TGTGCCAGCAGCTTAGCGGGACTGGGGGGCTATGAACAGTAC.